This TCR beta chain was obtained from a study of graft-versus-host responses after intestinal transplantation. About the research overall: Recipients underwent multivisceral, liver-intestinal, or isolated intestinal transplants. Uniformly, recipients were administered anti-thymocyte globulin induction with subsequent tacrolimus and steroids for 3 to 4 years. Study outcomes and limitations: Recipient marrow held GvH clones, some first seen in ileum or blood. After transplant, early declines in HvG clones were associated with peak levels of circulating GvH clones.

This clone was seen a few times. Its antigen is currently unknown. This table comes from immunoSEQ multiplex PCR, and its TCRdb copy is limited to in-frame clones, with some not included. Among 80,000 to 95,000 clones listed, around nine tenths were seen once. This material consisted of unstimulated CD8+ T cells sorted from spleen or lymph node cells, taken before intestinal transplant. The TCR comes from a human donor who received an intestinal transplant.

CDR3 sequence (DNA): TGTGCCAGCAGTTTATTAAAGACCCAGTACTTC. Translated, it gives CASSLLKTQYF. The chain uses TRBV27 and TRBJ2-5; D call uncertain. V was pared by 1 base and J by 6 bases, with 3 bases between. There are 11 residues in the CDR3. Germline V gives CDR1 MNHEY, CDR2 SMNVEV (reference sequence).